This T cell receptor (beta chain) comes out of a study of blood T cells in healthy people across ages. Study details: Template switching caught about one barcoded beta molecule for each two T cells. General study points: More naive CD4+ cells and higher diversity were found in long-lived than in aged donors. The authors considered diversity estimates from one million T cells to be underestimates.

Then a second PCR, running roughly 6 to 11 cycles, was carried out with a sample-barcoded 5' primer and a J-beta primer mix. From the 5' RACE reads, TCRdb called clonotypes with MiXCR, one entry per CDR3 protein. The sample carries about 1.8 million distinct CDR3 sequences, around 50% recorded once. This clonotype was counted between two and nine times. Antigen specificity is unknown. Germline V gene data show CDR1 as SGHTA and CDR2 as FQGNSA. Trimming stripped 6 bases from V and 5 bases from J, with 19 bases between. This CDR3 is 15 amino acids long. The sequencing sample was made of blood. The sequence derives from a middle-aged woman in good health. The chain uses TRBV7-2 and TRBJ2-5; TRBD1 is a possible D gene (8 bases). The CDR3 nucleotides read TGTGCCAGCAGGTTTAGACAGGGGCGGGAGGAGACCCAGTACTTC. This sequence encodes CASRFRQGREETQYF.